This T cell receptor beta chain was recorded in a study of cytomegalovirus exposure and HLA in healthy donors (TCRdb year 2017). Looking at the study overall: According to an earlier analysis of around 600 of the donors, 150 million to 200 million T cells yielded 95 million to 140 million unique TCR beta sequences and about 300 Gb of sequence data. In a later analysis, previously published TCR beta repertoires from about 670 donors were re-analyzed and high-resolution HLA genotyping was added so that TCR occurrence patterns could be studied. Among the roughly 400 genotyped donors, around 81% belonged to the genetic ancestry cluster associated with self-reported Caucasian donors. In an earlier analysis of roughly 540 of the donors, high-throughput TCR beta sequencing was used to judge whether each TCR beta V gene segment behaved as functional or pseudogenic. Every discovery cohort repertoire had been produced on one sequencing platform. The study was designed to test whether signatures of past pathogen exposure could be identified by cataloging public T cell receptors. A later genetic analysis took genome-wide SNP genotypes for about 55% of the roughly 670 donors and used that subset as a discovery cohort. About 300 gigabases of sequencing data and some 85 million unique TCR sequences were included in an early release covering over 600 HLA-typed donors. Donor age, sex, ethnicity and CMV serostatus were compiled together with the repertoire data. Class I and class II HLA loci were covered by the typing at four-digit resolution. The T cell repertoires of several hundred subjects were profiled by immunosequencing and related to cytomegalovirus serostatus. The later analysis used no new phenotypic data to find candidate immune exposures, relying instead on TCR beta sequences and their occurrence across donors. To predict cytomegalovirus infection status, the study combined high-throughput TCR immunosequencing, statistical association of individual TCRs with disease status, and machine learning. In addition to the first cohort of several hundred subjects, a separate validation cohort of around 110 different subjects was used. The number of typed donors differed by locus: about 629-640 for A, B, C, DRB1 and DQB1; roughly 510 for DQA1; about 600 for DPA1; and some 450 for DPB1. Because of strong linkage in the cohort, four or five DR-DQ haplotypes were treated as single units for association and clustering. Among 398 genotyped donors of the cohort, an average of approximately 250,000 unique TCR beta nucleotide sequences were sequenced per donor, roughly 18% of them non-productive. General findings and caveats noted by the study authors: When HLA alleles, especially DR and DQ, strongly co-occurred, TCR associations were difficult to assign to individual alleles. Some IMGT-functional V segments, including TRBV6-2 and TRBV6-3, could not be told apart with the 87-base-pair reads, so those segments were excluded. In vitro tests confirmed that a few of the cytomegalovirus-associated TCR beta chains recognize cytomegalovirus antigens. A later analysis found that HLA-associated TCR beta chains were more clonally expanded and had lower generation probabilities than equally common non-associated chains. A later genetic analysis associated a missense DCLRE1C variant with V-gene and J-gene trimming of TCR beta chains, and an independent cohort replicated the association. This cohort had only TCR beta chains sequenced, and the lack of alpha or paired-chain data limited which features could be detected. A later analysis found that most CMV-associated TCR beta chains appeared HLA-restricted, with HLA associations seemingly driven largely by CMV exposure. The classifier was reported to diagnose cytomegalovirus status with high specificity and sensitivity in both the original cohort and the validation cohort. The authors suggested that the approach could potentially be extended to other disease states and immunological phenotypes. Presence/absence analyses assumed roughly uniform sequencing depth across donors, an assumption that may not hold. In a later analysis, the rate of TCR association differed among HLA loci, with DRB1 alleles having the most associated TCRs and HLA-C alleles having the fewest. Correlated functional status among segregating V segments might reflect linkage disequilibrium, but an unknown experimental factor could not be ruled out. The sequencing pipeline was judged likely to have produced a cluster of highly shared sequence variants as a technical artifact. Because some donors lacked HLA typing at each locus, the association tests relied only on the typed subset. Several of the top co-occurrence clusters appeared to be linked to parvovirus B19, influenza, CMV and Epstein-Barr virus, according to a later analysis. Compared with the approximately 670-donor mean, donors in an Asian-associated ancestry cluster had fewer N-insertions in productive TCRs, according to a later genetic analysis. In an earlier analysis of about 550 of the donors, most TCR beta V segments were observed in productive rearrangements about 87% or about 30% of the time, broadly matching IMGT annotations. The study listed approximately 150 TCR beta chains as associated with cytomegalovirus. The earlier analysis of approximately 540 of the donors excluded 15 to 20 rarely observed V segments, including chromosome 9 orphons, because counts were too low. In a later analysis, 16,951 TCR beta sequences were associated with specific HLA alleles at a false discovery rate of 0.05. Immune exposure information for the cohort was limited to CMV serostatus. Most TCR sequences were seen in very few donors, while some public TCRs were found in many individuals. A further reported finding was that TCR beta sequences accurately predicted the HLA-A and HLA-B alleles for most subjects in the first cohort.

The CDR3 goes from the cysteine to the phenylalanine over 15 residues. The CDR3 DNA has 45 bases and is translated from base 1. The germline V gene encodes CDR1 SEHNR and CDR2 FQNEAQ (reference sequence). V lost 6 bases and J lost 0 bases; the stretch between them is 11 bases long. Receptors were amplified or captured by the immunoSEQ multiplex PCR assay. For the multiplex PCR, a mixture combining 60 forward primers for TCR Vbeta segments and 13 reverse primers for TCR Jbeta segments was used. The CDR3 region of rearranged TCR beta genes was amplified from genomic DNA by a multiplex PCR assay. The amplified TCR beta libraries were sequenced on the Illumina HiSeq System as 87-base-pair reads. On the study's bioinformatics: A later analysis tallied 80 million to 95 million unique TCR beta chains across the 600 to 700 repertoires, and approximately 9.9 million of those chains were shared by two or more donors. To remove PCR and sequencing errors, raw reads were error-corrected and collapsed into unique sequences using a nearest-neighbor algorithm that merged closely related sequences. Alignment of CDR3 sequences to IMGT reference sequences was used to assign V, D and J gene segments. For a sequence to be retained, a match of at least six nucleotides to both a V gene segment and a J gene segment was required. A rearrangement was called productive if the CDR3 had no stop codons and remained in frame with V and J, and every other rearrangement was called non-productive. Following IMGT convention, CDR3 was defined as the stretch from the second conserved V-encoded cysteine to the conserved J-encoded phenylalanine. The earlier analysis of 500 to 600 of the donors excluded sequences that lacked an unambiguous match to a single V gene segment. In an earlier analysis of several hundred of the donors, a V segment was called functional when productive rearrangements were above 56.7%, and segregating when the standard deviation between donors exceeded 5%. A statistical classification framework was built for diagnosing cytomegalovirus status from the catalog of TCR beta chain sequences. In a later analysis, V and J genes were assigned by comparing TCR nucleotide sequences against IMGT/GENE-DB human TR gene sequences. The TCRdist pipeline was used in a later analysis to assign CDR3 sequences and most-parsimonious VDJ recombination scenarios. In a later analysis, each TCR beta chain was defined by its CDR3 amino acid sequence together with its V-gene family, and reads lacking a unique V-gene family were excluded. In a later analysis, several hundred highly shared, low-generation-probability nucleotide sequences were removed to address suspected cross-contamination and a sequencing artifact. In a later analysis, a clonal expansion index was calculated for each public chain from normalized within-repertoire ranks of inferred template counts. Generation probabilities in a later analysis came from a VDJ recombination model fitted to out-of-frame rearrangements, and those results were checked against IGoR. In a later analysis, TCR-TCR, TCR-HLA and TCR-CMV co-occurrence was scored with hypergeometric tests, and a repertoire-size bias correction was applied to TCR pairs. A later analysis estimated false discovery rates by permuting HLA or CMV assignments 20 times. A later analysis grouped co-occurring TCRs with DBSCAN, adding TCRdist sequence similarity when clustering within HLA-allele-positive subsets. For co-occurrence clustering, repertoires with fewer than 30,000 or more than 120,000 public chains were excluded, along with five repertoires with anomalous nucleotide sharing. Entries here come from immuneACCESS through TCRdb and include only in-frame sequences with V and J called. Some clones fail to appear in such tables; in the studies checked, an unresolved V gene covers under half of the shortfall, and the cause of the remainder is unknown. The DNA was the basis for D and trimming; V, J and clone size are from that table. This sample has about 98,000 clones in its table, and under 85% of those were observed once. The ten biggest clones cover roughly 11% of the sample.

As regards this clone: What this receptor recognizes is not known. Per-base quality was not reported, and no clone a single base away is much larger than it.

In total, 666 healthy bone marrow donors made up the cohort. At the time of sampling, every cohort member was nominally healthy, though immune exposures that went unrecorded were likely present. The donor was CMV seropositive and was included in the group of 290 or so seropositive cohort members. A peripheral blood sample was provided by each donor, and peripheral blood mononuclear cells were used for TCR beta sequencing. Genomic DNA extraction from the blood cell samples was performed with the Qiagen DNeasy Blood Extraction Kit. The sequence links TRBV7-9 to TRBJ1-4, with the D gene not clear enough to name. The sequence derives from a man aged 18 to 35 in good health and CMV-seropositive. Sequencing was done on a sample of PBMCs. The DNA sequence is given as TGTGCCAGCAGGTCACCACAAGCAACTAATGAAAAACTGTTTTTT. Its translation is CASRSPQATNEKLFF.